What follows are 21 T cell receptor beta chains derived from one specimen sequenced in a study of blood T cell repertoires in COVID-19. The assay was immunoSEQ multiplex PCR, and TCRdb's table has in-frame clones only and misses some. The sample contains 20,000 to 25,000 clones, approximately 94% of which appear only once. The sequenced sample was peripheral blood. The receptor set was obtained from a human donor in a cohort sampled during active COVID-19.

The V gene is TRBV3-1 (or the pseudogene TRBV3-2), the J gene TRBJ2-3; D might be TRBD2 (6 bases). CDR3 length: 16 residues. Trimming left V 4 bases short and J 2 bases short, with 16 bases between. CDR1 and CDR2 (germline): LGHDT, YNNKEL (reference sequence). This CDR3 is CASSPLRSGYTDTQYF. As DNA, the CDR3 is TGTGCCAGCAGCCCCCTCAGGAGCGGGTACACAGATACGCAGTATTTT.

This clone has a single count. The rearrangement links TRBV5-5 to TRBJ2-7, with 10 nucleotides matching TRBD2. The CDR3 is 14 amino acids. Germline V gene sequence: CDR1 SGHKS, CDR2 YYEKEE (reference sequence). Trimming took 4 bases from V and 4 from J; bases not matched to a gene: 5. CDR3 sequence: CASSPVAGGYEQYF. The CDR3, as DNA: TGTGCCAGCAGCCCTGTAGCGGGAGGTTACGAGCAGTACTTC.

The chain employs TRBV2 and TRBJ2-7, with 10 bases matching TRBD2. Trimming cost V 2 bases and J 3 bases; bases outside gene matches: 1. The germline V gene has CDR1 SNHLY and CDR2 FYNNEI. The CDR3 consists of 14 residues. The CDR3: CASSELAGVYEQYF. In DNA, the CDR3 is TGTGCCAGCAGTGAACTAGCGGGAGTCTACGAGCAGTACTTC.

This clone has just a few counts. The CDR3 sequence: CASSLGPSSQPQHF. CDR3 sequence (DNA): TGTGCCAGCAGCTTAGGGCCATCCAGTCAGCCCCAGCATTTT. The chain combines TRBV7-8 with TRBJ1-5, with D uncertain. There are 14 residues in the CDR3. V was pared by 1 base and J by 6 bases, with 10 bases between. Per the germline V gene, CDR1 is SGHVS and CDR2 is FQNEAQ.

This clone occurred once. The genes are TRBV7-2 and TRBJ1-5; D is ambiguous. CDR1 and CDR2 from the germline V gene are SGHTA and FQGNSA. There are 14 residues in the CDR3. V lost 5 bases to trimming and J lost 7 bases, with 15 bases between them. CDR3 region: CASSTRTGSQPQHF. Here the CDR3 DNA reads TGTGCCAGCAGCACACGGACTGGTAGCCAGCCCCAGCATTTT.

The genes are TRBV5-1 and TRBJ1-4; possibly TRBD1 for D (6 bases). The V end lost 3 bases, the J end lost 0 bases, and 9 bases lay between the germline ends. The CDR3 has 15 residues. Germline lookup yields CDR1 SGHRS and CDR2 YFSETQ. CDR3 amino acids: CASSWGTTTNEKLFF. In DNA form, the CDR3 reads TGCGCCAGCAGCTGGGGGACAACAACTAATGAAAAACTGTTTTTT.

The chain combines TRBV2 with TRBJ2-7; the D is unclear. V gave up 6 bases and J gave up 0 bases, with 3 bases separating them. CDR1 is SNHLY and CDR2 is FYNNEI in the germline V gene. The CDR3 has 11 residues. CDR3 residues: CASSSSYEQYF. DNA for the CDR3: TGTGCCAGCAGCTCCTCCTACGAGCAGTACTTC. Looking up the rest from reference TRBV2 and TRBJ2-7 gives the full variable domain: EPEVTQTPSHQVTQMGQEVILRCVPISNHLYFYWYRQILGQKVEFLVSFYNNEISEKSEIFDDQFSVERPDGSNFTLKIRSTKLEDSAMYFCASSSSYEQYFGPGTRLTVT.

The CDR3 sequence is CASSKGQTNTEAFF. Written as DNA, the CDR3 is TGTGCCAGCAGCAAGGGACAGACGAACACTGAAGCTTTCTTT. This chain links TRBV28 with TRBJ1-1; 7 nucleotides agree with TRBD1. The CDR3 contains 14 residues. J was trimmed by 1 base and V by 6 bases; bases with no gene match: 5. CDR1 and CDR2 from the germline V gene are MDHEN and SYDVKM.

This rearrangement joins TRBV3-1 (or the pseudogene TRBV3-2) to TRBJ1-3; TRBD1 might be the D (5 bases). In germline, CDR1 is LGHDT, CDR2 YNNKEL (reference sequence). The CDR3 is 15 amino acids. The ends were cut back, 3 bases at V and 0 bases at J, with 9 bases in the middle. The CDR3 loop is CASSQGPGSGNTIYF. Written as DNA, the CDR3 is TGTGCCAGCAGCCAGGGGCCGGGCTCTGGAAACACCATATATTTT.

The V gene is TRBV18, the J gene TRBJ2-7; 9 bases line up with TRBD1. The CDR3 consists of 14 residues. Germline V gene sequence: CDR1 KGHSH, CDR2 LQKENI. The J segment lost 5 bases and the V segment lost 6 bases, leaving 8 bases of the junction unmatched. The DNA for the CDR3 is TGTGCCAGCTCGCAATACAGGGGGCAAGACGAGCAGTACTTC. Residues: CASSQYRGQDEQYF.

This clone appeared once. CDR3 nucleotide sequence: TGTGCCAGCAGTTCCGGGGGTTCACCCCTCCACTTT. The encoded protein is CASSSGGSPLHF. The chain employs TRBV6-6 and TRBJ1-6; maybe TRBD1 (5 bases). Germline V gene sequence: CDR1 MNHNY, CDR2 SVGAGI (reference sequence). The CDR3 runs 12 residues. Trimming removed 4 bases from V and 9 bases from J, with 7 bases in between.

This rearrangement joins TRBV27 to TRBJ2-7; the match to TRBD1 covers 7 bases. Germline V gene sequence: CDR1 MNHEY, CDR2 SMNVEV (reference sequence). J lost 4 bases, V lost 5 bases, and 8 bases had no gene match. The length of the CDR3 is 14 residues. As DNA, the CDR3 is TGTGCCAGCAGTCTCCAGGGGGACGGGTACGAGCAGTACTTC. Amino acids: CASSLQGDGYEQYF.

J is TRBJ2-1 and V is TRBV3-1 (or the pseudogene TRBV3-2); D is ambiguous. Germline loops: CDR1 LGHDT, CDR2 YNNKEL (reference sequence). Trimming stripped 4 bases from V and 12 bases from J, with 22 bases between. The CDR3 has 15 amino acids. For the CDR3, the DNA is TGTGCCAGCAGCCCACGTCCCAGCGCCAGCTCAGTGCAGTTCTTC. Protein sequence: CASSPRPSASSVQFF.

V and J are TRBV5-1 and TRBJ1-1; the D gene is possibly TRBD1 (6 bases). This CDR3 spans 16 amino acids. Germline V gene data show CDR1 as SGHRS and CDR2 as YFSETQ. Trimming stripped 0 bases from V and 2 bases from J, with 14 bases between. CDR3 bases: TGCGCCAGCAGCTTGGTGGGGGCTAATAGCAACACTGAAGCTTTCTTT. Encoded protein: CASSLVGANSNTEAFF.

The V call is TRBV9, the J call TRBJ2-7; tentatively, D is TRBD2 (7 bases). The CDR3 length is 13 residues. Trimming pared 6 bases from V and 4 bases from J, leaving 14 bases between. From germline, CDR1 is SGDLS and CDR2 YYNGEE. CDR3 coding DNA: TGTGCCAGCAACCGGGGAGGGGGGTACGAGCAGTACTTC. This encodes CASNRGGGYEQYF.

The chain employs TRBV11-2 and TRBJ2-1; 8 nucleotides align to TRBD2. This CDR3 is 16 amino acids long. The J segment lost 4 bases and the V segment lost 4 bases, leaving 9 bases of the junction unmatched. Germline V gives CDR1 SGHAT, CDR2 FQNNGV. CDR3 sequence: CASSSGGMLGYNEQFF. For the CDR3, the DNA is TGTGCCAGCAGCTCGGGGGGGATGTTGGGATACAATGAGCAGTTCTTC.

This clone was seen a handful of times. The rearrangement joins TRBV7-9 to TRBJ1-2, with D perhaps TRBD1 (6 bases). The CDR3 is 16 residues long. The germline gives CDR1 SEHNR, CDR2 FQNEAQ (reference sequence). The germline V and J ends were trimmed by 2 bases and 6 bases, with 19 bases remaining between them. The CDR3 sequence: CASSLFSSGTRDGYTF. The DNA of the CDR3 is TGTGCCAGCAGCTTATTTTCGTCGGGGACAAGGGATGGCTACACCTTC.

The chain has TRBV19 and TRBJ2-1; unclear D gene. V lost 5 bases to trimming and J lost 0 bases, with 14 bases between them. Germline V gene sequence: CDR1 LNHDA, CDR2 SQIVND (reference sequence). The CDR3 sequence is 16 residues long. CDR3: CASSSRLSNSYNEQFF. The CDR3 DNA follows: TGTGCCAGTAGTTCCCGCCTCTCTAACTCCTACAATGAGCAGTTCTTC.

This clone appeared once. This sequence joins TRBV11-3 and TRBJ2-7, with 9 bases that match TRBD2. Germline V gene lookup returns CDR1 SGHNT and CDR2 YENEEA. V lost 0 bases, J lost 4 bases, and 4 bases stayed unmatched. The CDR3 spans 15 residues. The CDR3 DNA reads as TGTGCCAGCAGCTTAGATGCTAGCGGGACGTACGAGCAGTACTTC. Translating it yields CASSLDASGTYEQYF. Using reference TRBV11-3 and TRBJ2-7 for the parts outside the CDR3, the full variable domain is EAGVVQSPRYKIIEKKQPVAFWCNPISGHNTLYWYLQNLGQGPELLIRYENEEAVDDSQLPKDRFSAERLKGVDSTLKIQPAELGDSAVYLCASSLDASGTYEQYFGPGTRLTVT.

The chain combines TRBV18 with TRBJ2-3, with a tentative D call TRBD2 (6 bases). V was shortened by 1 base and J by 1 base, with 12 bases between the two germline ends. Germline loops: CDR1 KGHSH, CDR2 LQKENI. The CDR3 contains 16 residues. CDR3 protein: CASSPHVPGGTDTQYF. The CDR3 nucleotides are TGTGCCAGCTCACCACATGTACCGGGGGGCACAGATACGCAGTATTTT.

This clone is a singleton in its sample. The rearrangement joins TRBV28 to TRBJ2-7; D is perhaps TRBD1 (6 bases). V was cut by 4 bases and J by 2 bases, with 12 bases left in between. CDR3 length: 14 residues. Germline CDR1 and CDR2: MDHEN and SYDVKM. In DNA form, the CDR3 reads TGTGCCAGCAGTTCCGGGACACAGCCCTACGAGCAGTACTTC. Translating it yields CASSSGTQPYEQYF.